The 18 T cell receptor beta chains below were found in one sample sequenced in a study of T cell responses to AZD1222 COVID-19 vaccine. The method was immunoSEQ multiplex PCR; TCRdb's version includes in-frame clones alone and lacks a portion of them. This sample has more than 80,000 clones, with under 90% found just once. The material sequenced was peripheral blood, taken on day 0 of AZD1222 vaccination. All receptors come from an adult in good health.

This sequence joins TRBV21-1 and TRBJ1-2; no DNA check was done on the table's D call, TRBD1. TRBV21-1 is a recognized pseudogene. This CDR3 comprises 16 residues. CDR3 amino acids: CASSKEQGGVGEGYTF. The CDR3 DNA follows: TGTGCCAGCAGCAAAGAACAAGGGGGCGTAGGCGAAGGCTACACCTTC.

A few counts support this clone. The chain combines TRBV5-4 with TRBJ2-6; D is undetermined. The CDR3 sequence is 19 residues long. V was trimmed by 1 base and J by 0 bases, leaving 17 bases between them. In germline, CDR1 is SGHNT, CDR2 YYREEE (reference sequence). The CDR3 nucleotides are TGTGCCAGCAGCTTGTTAAGCTGGCAGGAGAGCTCTGGGGCCAACGTCCTGACTTTC. Translating it yields CASSLLSWQESSGANVLTF.

The chain has TRBV7-8 and TRBJ1-1; no firm D call. The CDR3 sequence is 13 residues long. Per germline, CDR1 SGHVS and CDR2 FQNEAQ. Trimming removed 5 bases at V and 7 bases at J, with 14 bases between. CDR3 protein: CASSLRSSIEAFF. In DNA, the CDR3 is TGTGCCAGCAGCCTCCGGAGCTCGATTGAAGCTTTCTTT.

This chain connects TRBV19 to TRBJ1-1; D call uncertain. The length of the CDR3 is 15 residues. Per germline, CDR1 LNHDA and CDR2 SQIVND (reference sequence). V was clipped by 7 bases and J by 0 bases, with 15 bases between them. CDR3 DNA: TGTGCCAGTAACCCGAGGGATACAGTGAACACTGAAGCTTTCTTT. As protein: CASNPRDTVNTEAFF.

This rearrangement joins TRBV6-5 to TRBJ2-7; TRBD2 agrees at 7 bases. Germline CDR1 and CDR2: MNHEY and SVGAGI. V was clipped by 2 bases and J by 2 bases; unmatched bases: 6. This CDR3 region has 15 residues. In DNA form, the CDR3 reads TGTGCCAGCAGTTACGGGGGAGGGCACACCTACGAGCAGTACTTC. Translated: CASSYGGGHTYEQYF.

This rearrangement joins TRBV3-1 (or the pseudogene TRBV3-2) to TRBJ1-4; TRBD1 might be the D (6 bases). CDR1 is LGHDT, CDR2 YNNKEL, per germline (reference sequence). V lost 3 bases and J lost 3, with 8 bases in between. The CDR3 spans 14 residues. CDR3 sequence (DNA): TGTGCCAGCAGCCACCAGGGGTCTAATGAAAAACTGTTTTTT. Protein product: CASSHQGSNEKLFF.

The rearrangement joins TRBV12-3 or TRBV12-4 to TRBJ2-2; D is uncertain. CDR3 length equals 11 residues. Trimming took off 6 bases at V and 5 bases at J, with 4 bases between the two ends. CDR3 DNA: TGTGCCAGCAGCTATACCGGGGAGCTGTTTTTT. This codes for CASSYTGELFF.

This chain joins TRBV30 and TRBJ1-1; 9 bases agree with TRBD1. V lost 0 bases and J lost 4; bases outside the gene matches: 3. CDR1 is GTSNPN, CDR2 SVGIG, per germline (reference sequence). This CDR3 is built from 14 residues. The CDR3: CAWSVGQGTTEAFF. Written as DNA, the CDR3 is TGTGCCTGGAGTGTTGGACAGGGGACCACTGAAGCTTTCTTT.

This rearrangement joins TRBV7-8 to TRBJ2-1, with 16 bases lining up with TRBD2. The CDR3 consists of 20 residues. V dropped 4 bases and J dropped 3; count of bases not matched to a gene: 12. The V gene's germline CDR1 is SGHVS and CDR2 FQNEAQ. CDR3 sequence reads: CASSSNPGTSGRENYNEQFF. Here the CDR3 DNA reads TGTGCCAGCAGCTCAAATCCGGGGACTAGCGGGAGGGAAAACTACAATGAGCAGTTCTTC.

This chain connects TRBV3-1 (or the pseudogene TRBV3-2) to TRBJ2-5; no firm D call. The V end was cut by 5 bases, the J end by 2 bases, with 6 bases between. The germline CDR1 and CDR2 sequences are LGHDT and YNNKEL (reference sequence). The CDR3 sequence is 12 residues long. CDR3 nucleotide sequence: TGTGCCAGCAGCTTTACACAAGAGACCCAGTACTTC. This codes for CASSFTQETQYF.

A few counts support this clone. The gene calls are TRBV9 and TRBJ2-7; weak D call: TRBD1 (6 bases). Germline CDR1 is SGDLS and CDR2 is YYNGEE. The CDR3 runs 15 residues. V was shortened by 4 bases and J by 6 bases, with 20 bases between the two germline ends. CDR3 loop: CASSPRQARLGEQYF. CDR3 in DNA: TGTGCCAGCAGCCCCCGACAGGCACGTTTGGGCGAGCAGTACTTC. Full variable domain (rest looked up from reference TRBV9 and TRBJ2-7): DSGVTQTPKHLITATGQRVTLRCSPRSGDLSVYWYQQSLDQGLQFLIQYYNGEERAKGNILERFSAQQFPDLHSELNLSSLELGDSALYFCASSPRQARLGEQYFGPGTRLTVT.

This clone has a single count. DNA of the CDR3: TGCGCCAGCGCTCTTACCGGACAAAAGGGCTACACCTTC. It specifies CASALTGQKGYTF. The chain couples TRBV5-1 to TRBJ1-2, with D tentatively TRBD1 (5 bases). The CDR3 has 13 residues. Looked up from germline, CDR1 is SGHRS and CDR2 is YFSETQ. V lost 7 bases, J lost 8 bases, and 18 bases lay in between.

This clone has only a few counts. The rearrangement links TRBV18 to TRBJ1-1, with D maybe TRBD1 (5 bases). Germline V gene sequence: CDR1 KGHSH, CDR2 LQKENI. The V gene lost 2 bases and the J gene lost 0 bases, with 19 bases spanning the gap. The CDR3 has 18 residues. The CDR3, as DNA: TGTGCCAGCTCACCAGAGTTGGGGCGCGGAGAGATGAACACTGAAGCTTTCTTT. Protein product: CASSPELGRGEMNTEAFF.

In its sample, this clone was seen once. The gene calls are TRBV5-1 and TRBJ1-3; D gene uncertain. The germline gives CDR1 SGHRS, CDR2 YFSETQ. V lost 4 bases and J 0 bases, leaving 11 bases between the germline ends. The CDR3 sequence is 15 residues long. The CDR3 loop reads CASSAQAVSGNTIYF. For the CDR3, the DNA is TGCGCCAGCAGCGCCCAGGCCGTCTCTGGAAACACCATATATTTT.

J is TRBJ1-1 and V is TRBV5-4; D is possibly TRBD1 (6 bases). The germline CDR1 and CDR2 sequences are SGHNT and YYREEE (reference sequence). V shed 2 bases and J shed 5 bases, with 13 bases lying between them. The CDR3 contains 14 residues. As DNA, the CDR3 is TGTGCCAGCAGCTTACAGGGTTCGGGAACTGAAGCTTTCTTT. As protein: CASSLQGSGTEAFF.

The chain combines TRBV15 with TRBJ2-5, with D possibly being TRBD1 or TRBD2 (6 bases each). The germline V gene encodes CDR1 LNHNV and CDR2 YYDKDF (reference sequence). The V end lost 1 base, the J end lost 0 bases, and 9 bases lay between the germline ends. There are 15 residues in the CDR3. CDR3: CATSRGRGYQETQYF. The DNA for the CDR3 is TGTGCCACCAGCAGAGGGAGGGGGTACCAAGAGACCCAGTACTTC. Using reference TRBV15 and TRBJ2-5 for the parts outside the CDR3, the full variable domain is DAMVIQNPRYQVTQFGKPVTLSCSQTLNHNVMYWYQQKSSQAPKLLFHYYDKDFNNEADTPDNFQSRRPNTSFCFLDIRSPGLGDTAMYLCATSRGRGYQETQYFGPGTRLLVL.

The CDR3 DNA follows: TGTGCCAGCAGTTGGGGGGTCCCTGAAGCTTTCTTT. It encodes CASSWGVPEAFF. The chain links TRBV12-3 or TRBV12-4 to TRBJ1-1, with D possibly TRBD1 on 5 matching bases. Deletions cut 4 bases from V and 6 bases from J, with 9 bases between. This CDR3 contains 12 residues.

The sample holds many counts of this clone. The chain joins TRBV6-8 to TRBJ2-7, with 7 bases fitting TRBD1. The CDR3 covers 15 residues. Germline-derived CDR1 and CDR2 are MNHGY and SAAAGT. Germline trimming cut 8 bases from V and 3 bases from J; bases unmatched to any gene: 13. In DNA, the CDR3 is TGTGCCAGCTGCAGATCCGGGACAGTAAACTACGAGCAGTACTTC. Its protein product is CASCRSGTVNYEQYF.